The 26 T cell receptor beta chains presented below share a single source sample, sequenced in a study of blood T cell repertoires in COVID-19. TCRdb keeps only in-frame clones here, not all; method: immunoSEQ multiplex PCR. The sample gives 95,000 to 120,000 clones, around 85% of which show up once; 5.5% is in the top ten. The sample was peripheral blood. These receptor sequences come from a woman in her fifties or sixties with COVID-19, enrolled during active disease.

DNA of the CDR3: TGTGCCAGCAGCGCACAGGGGGCCGGCACTGAAGCTTTCTTT. Its translation: CASSAQGAGTEAFF. The chain couples TRBV7-8 to TRBJ1-1, with TRBD1 matching over 9 bases. V dropped 5 bases and J dropped 4; count of bases not matched to a gene: 5. The CDR3 contains 14 residues. Germline V CDR1 and CDR2: SGHVS, FQNEAQ. Based on the CDR3 plus reference TRBV7-8 and TRBJ1-1, the full variable domain is GAGVSQSPRYKVAKRGQDVALRCDPISGHVSLFWYQQALGQGPEFLTYFQNEAQLDKSGLPSDRFFAERPEGSVSTLKIQRTQQEDSAVYLCASSAQGAGTEAFFGQGTRLTVV.

This clone appeared a few times. This sequence joins TRBV5-1 and TRBJ1-1; TRBD1 might be the D (6 bases). The germline V gene encodes CDR1 SGHRS and CDR2 YFSETQ. This CDR3 region has 13 residues. Trimming pared 3 bases from V and 7 bases from J, leaving 13 bases between. This CDR3 is CASSWGTNGEAFF. CDR3 DNA sequence: TGCGCCAGCAGCTGGGGGACAAATGGTGAAGCTTTCTTT.

This clone was counted between two and nine times. The chain carries TRBV27 and TRBJ2-2; tentative D call: TRBD1 (6 bases). Trimming left V 2 bases short and J 4 bases short, with 17 bases between. The CDR3 consists of 17 residues. Germline CDR1 reads MNHEY; CDR2 reads SMNVEV (reference sequence). The CDR3 sequence: CASSLVGVGAGTGELFF. CDR3 sequence (DNA): TGTGCCAGCAGTTTAGTCGGTGTGGGGGCTGGCACCGGGGAGCTGTTTTTT.

The genes are TRBV6-5 and TRBJ1-1, with TRBD1 as a possible D gene (5 bases). Trimming removed 4 bases from V and 3 bases from J, with 12 bases in between. CDR1 and CDR2 from the germline V gene are MNHEY and SVGAGI. This CDR3 has 14 amino acids. Written as DNA, the CDR3 is TGTGCCAGCAGTTCCACCCCAGGGTACACTGAAGCTTTCTTT. Residues: CASSSTPGYTEAFF.

The chain combines TRBV7-6 with TRBJ2-5, with TRBD2 matching 10 bases. Germline assignment: CDR1 SGHVS and CDR2 FNYEAQ. The CDR3 loop spans 15 amino acids. The V segment lost 1 base and the J segment 5 bases; nucleotides outside the gene matches: 4. This CDR3 reads CASSLGLAGVETQYF. In nucleotides, the CDR3 is TGTGCCAGCAGCTTAGGGCTAGCGGGGGTTGAGACCCAGTACTTC.

The chain's CDR3 is CASSLAPGTGELFF. The CDR3 nucleotides are TGTGCCAGCAGCTTGGCGCCGGGCACCGGGGAGCTGTTTTTT. V is TRBV5-5 and J is TRBJ2-2; D is undetermined. V was shortened by 0 bases and J by 4 bases, with 7 bases between the two germline ends. Germline-derived CDR1 and CDR2 are SGHKS and YYEKEE (reference sequence). The CDR3 is 14 residues long.

V is TRBV10-1 and J is TRBJ2-5; 9 positions agree with TRBD2. The CDR3 contains 16 residues. From germline, CDR1 is WNHNN and CDR2 SYGVQD (reference sequence). The junction had 7 bases not matched to a gene; V was cut back by 0 bases and J by 5 bases. In DNA, the CDR3 is TGCGCCAGCAGTGAGTCGAGTGCGGGGGGGCCCGAGACCCAGTACTTC. This encodes CASSESSAGGPETQYF.

The gene calls are TRBV4-2 and TRBJ2-5; 8 bases map to TRBD1. This CDR3 is 17 amino acids long. J was trimmed by 0 bases and V by 0 bases; bases with no gene match: 6. Germline V gene data show CDR1 as LGHNA and CDR2 as YNFKEQ. In DNA form, the CDR3 reads TGTGCCAGCAGCCAAGAAAACCGGGACAGGTACCAAGAGACCCAGTACTTC. It is translated as CASSQENRDRYQETQYF.

This chain connects TRBV27 to TRBJ2-2; weak D call: TRBD1 (5 bases). The CDR3 covers 15 residues. The V gene lost 2 bases and the J gene lost 6 bases, with 13 bases spanning the gap. Germline V gene data show CDR1 as MNHEY and CDR2 as SMNVEV (reference sequence). CDR3 DNA: TGTGCCAGCAGTTTAACCCGGGCAGGGCCCGGGGAGCTGTTTTTT. It encodes CASSLTRAGPGELFF.

The gene calls are TRBV7-2 and TRBJ1-2; D is unclear. V was clipped by 1 base and J by 6 bases, with 12 bases between them. The CDR3 is 14 amino acids. Germline assignment: CDR1 SGHTA and CDR2 FQGNSA. The CDR3 is CASSLVITAHGYTF. The CDR3 DNA is TGTGCCAGCAGCTTAGTTATCACAGCCCATGGCTACACCTTC.

The rearrangement links TRBV2 to TRBJ1-2, with D possibly TRBD1 on 5 matching bases. Germline lookup yields CDR1 SNHLY and CDR2 FYNNEI. V was clipped by 6 bases and J by 0 bases, with 14 bases between them. This CDR3 region has 15 residues. The DNA of the CDR3 is TGTGCCAGCAGCCCCTGGGGGGGGGCTAACTATGGCTACACCTTC. It encodes CASSPWGGANYGYTF.

The gene calls are TRBV7-9 and TRBJ1-1; D unclear. V was cut by 1 base and J by 5 bases, with 11 bases left in between. CDR1 and CDR2 (germline): SEHNR, FQNEAQ (reference sequence). This CDR3 region has 14 residues. In DNA form, the CDR3 reads TGTGCCAGCAGCTTAGAAGGGAGTACGACTGAAGCTTTCTTT. Protein product: CASSLEGSTTEAFF.

Of note for this clone: Other nucleotide sequences in the sample specify the same CDR3. The genes are TRBV5-5 and TRBJ1-5; no clear D gene. This CDR3 contains 12 residues. The V end was cut by 4 bases, the J end by 5 bases, with 7 bases between. Germline V lookup: CDR1 SGHKS, CDR2 YYEKEE (reference sequence). The CDR3 is CASSLPDQPQHF. CDR3 coding DNA: TGTGCCAGCAGCCTCCCAGATCAGCCCCAGCATTTT.

The genes are TRBV9 and TRBJ2-7; TRBD1 aligns across 10 bases. The germline gives CDR1 SGDLS, CDR2 YYNGEE. Unmatched junction bases numbered 13, after V lost 3 bases and J lost 1 base. The CDR3 sequence is 18 residues long. The CDR3 loop reads CASSAGPGQGPPSYEQYF. The CDR3 nucleotides are TGTGCCAGCAGCGCAGGACCGGGACAGGGGCCTCCGTCCTACGAGCAGTACTTC.

The V gene is TRBV7-9, the J gene TRBJ1-3; a possible D gene is TRBD1 (6 bases). The CDR3 is made up of 15 amino acids. The V gene lost 5 bases and the J gene lost 3 bases, with 14 bases spanning the gap. The germline CDR1 and CDR2 sequences are SEHNR and FQNEAQ (reference sequence). The CDR3 region is CASSPGGTRGNTIYF. The CDR3 DNA follows: TGTGCCAGCAGCCCGGGGGGGACACGTGGAAACACCATATATTTT.

The chain has TRBV6-6 and TRBJ1-5; TRBD1 aligns across 8 bases. The CDR3 contains 16 residues. V lost 2 bases and J lost 1; bases outside the gene matches: 4. Germline CDR1 MNHNY, CDR2 SVGAGI (reference sequence). This CDR3 is CASSYGRGRSNQPQHF. CDR3 nucleotides: TGTGCCAGCAGTTACGGCAGGGGGCGAAGCAATCAGCCCCAGCATTTT.

V gene TRBV7-2 combines with J gene TRBJ1-6, with a tentative D call TRBD1 (5 bases). The V and J ends lost 5 bases and 8 bases respectively, with 16 bases between them. Germline loops: CDR1 SGHTA, CDR2 FQGNSA. This CDR3 spans 15 amino acids. The CDR3 protein is CASSPRGRGYSPLHF. DNA for the CDR3: TGTGCCAGCAGCCCCAGAGGCCGGGGGTATTCACCCCTCCACTTT.

This rearrangement joins TRBV9 to TRBJ1-5; D gene uncertain. Germline V gives CDR1 SGDLS, CDR2 YYNGEE. The CDR3 runs 12 residues. Trimming removed 7 bases from V and 6 bases from J, with 11 bases in between. As DNA, the CDR3 is TGTGCCAGCTCCTCCCCAGGTCAGCCCCAGCATTTT. Translated, it gives CASSSPGQPQHF.

V usage is TRBV19 and J usage is TRBJ2-1, with TRBD1 as a possible D gene (5 bases). Trimming removed 10 bases at V and 3 bases at J, with 13 bases between. The CDR3 loop spans 13 amino acids. Germline loops: CDR1 LNHDA, CDR2 SQIVND (reference sequence). The CDR3 protein is CAIGHGFYNEQFF. CDR3 bases: TGTGCCATCGGACACGGGTTCTACAATGAGCAGTTCTTC.

V is TRBV29-1 and J is TRBJ2-1; D may be TRBD2 (6 bases). The CDR3 extends over 14 amino acids. V lost 7 bases and J lost 1, with 14 bases in between. The germline V gene encodes CDR1 SQVTM and CDR2 ANQGSEA. CDR3 DNA sequence: TGCAGCGCCGGACCGGAGGGGTCCTACAATGAGCAGTTCTTC. Translation: CSAGPEGSYNEQFF.

This clone qualifies as medium-sized. The V call is TRBV7-9, the J call TRBJ2-7; D is possibly TRBD2 (6 bases). The CDR3 runs 18 residues. Germline assignment: CDR1 SEHNR and CDR2 FQNEAQ (reference sequence). V shed 3 bases and J shed 0 bases, with 21 bases lying between them. The CDR3, as DNA: TGTGCCAGCAGCTTTTCCACTTCGGGGACCGGGAGCTCCTACGAGCAGTACTTC. Protein product: CASSFSTSGTGSSYEQYF.

The chain combines TRBV3-1 (or the pseudogene TRBV3-2) with TRBJ2-5; D might be TRBD2 (5 bases). CDR3 length: 14 amino acids. From germline, CDR1 is LGHDT and CDR2 YNNKEL (reference sequence). The ends were cut back, 0 bases at V and 7 bases at J, with 12 bases in the middle. The CDR3 region has the DNA TGTGCCAGCAGCCAAGATGCCCTAGCAGGGACCCAGTACTTC. It codes for CASSQDALAGTQYF.

V gene TRBV14 combines with J gene TRBJ1-6; D gene ambiguous. CDR3 size: 15 residues. Germline V gene sequence: CDR1 SGHDN, CDR2 FVKESK. V gave up 4 bases and J gave up 6 bases, with 13 bases separating them. The CDR3 sequence is CASSRLGLINSPLHF. For the CDR3, the DNA is TGTGCCAGCAGCCGTTTAGGACTGATTAATTCACCCCTCCACTTT.

The rearrangement links TRBV7-3 to TRBJ2-6, with D possibly matching TRBD2 (5 bases). The V end lost 5 bases, the J end lost 0 bases, and 8 bases lay between the germline ends. Germline values: CDR1 SGHTA, CDR2 FQGTGA. The CDR3 length is 15 residues. The CDR3, as DNA: TGTGCCAGCAGCCGGGGTCCCTCTGGGGCCAACGTCCTGACTTTC. This encodes CASSRGPSGANVLTF.

This clone was seen once. The chain combines TRBV4-3 with TRBJ2-7; the match to TRBD1 covers 9 bases. Trimming at V came to 1 base and at J to 4 bases, leaving 8 bases not matched to a gene. CDR3 length equals 16 residues. CDR1 and CDR2 (germline): LGHNA, YSLEER. In DNA, the CDR3 is TGCGCCAGCAGCCAAGGCTCCGGGACAGGGAATTACGAGCAGTACTTC. As protein: CASSQGSGTGNYEQYF.

The V gene is TRBV6-6, the J gene TRBJ1-1; unclear D gene. V gave up 8 bases and J gave up 5 bases, with 21 bases separating them. The germline gives CDR1 MNHNY, CDR2 SVGAGI (reference sequence). The CDR3 length is 15 residues. The CDR3 DNA reads TGTGCCAGCGCCCCGCGGTCTGGTCGGCGAACTGAAGCTTTCTTT. Its protein is CASAPRSGRRTEAFF.